A selection of T cell receptor beta chains follows, all from one sample in a study of T-cell reconstitution after alpha-beta-depleted transplantation in children. TCRdb reprocessed the PCR reads via MiXCR and lists one record per CDR3 protein. This repertoire shows 150,000 to 250,000 distinct CDR3 sequences, approximately 6% found once; its top ten account for 4.5%. The sample in question was PBMCs, obtained before TCRalphabeta/CD19-depleted stem cell transplant. The receptor source for this set is a girl under three years old with combined immunodeficiency, due to receive a stem cell transplant. CDR3s include the opening cysteine and the closing phenylalanine or tryptophan. The order of the fields is J gene, V gene, CDR3 protein.

j_call: TRBJ2-7
v_call: TRBV5-1
cdr3_aa: CASSLAGTPRSYEQYF

j_call: TRBJ2-7
v_call: TRBV4-2
cdr3_aa: CASSQTGTGLYEQYF

j_call: TRBJ1-6
v_call: TRBV2
cdr3_aa: CASGGIPNSPLHF

j_call: TRBJ2-1
v_call: TRBV5-1
cdr3_aa: CASSLIGGNIHNEQFF

j_call: TRBJ1-5
v_call: TRBV6-5
cdr3_aa: CASSYGSNQPQHF

j_call: TRBJ1-2
v_call: TRBV5-1
cdr3_aa: CASSPWTGTDGYTF

j_call: TRBJ2-7
v_call: TRBV5-1
cdr3_aa: CASSRTGNVYEQYF

j_call: TRBJ2-5
v_call: TRBV12-3/TRBV12-4
cdr3_aa: CASSYQTSQETQYF

j_call: TRBJ2-3
v_call: TRBV2
cdr3_aa: CASSGRQGSTDTQYF

j_call: TRBJ2-2
v_call: TRBV4-2
cdr3_aa: CASSPRAGEYTGELFF

j_call: TRBJ2-4
v_call: TRBV5-1
cdr3_aa: CASSPTSGRNIQYF

j_call: TRBJ1-2
v_call: TRBV5-1
cdr3_aa: CASSDRKSYTF

j_call: TRBJ2-7
v_call: TRBV29-1
cdr3_aa: CSVFWPDTYEQYF

j_call: TRBJ1-1
v_call: TRBV12-3/TRBV12-4
cdr3_aa: CASGNQGPFF

j_call: TRBJ1-6
v_call: TRBV20-1
cdr3_aa: CSAVTGTNLALHF

j_call: TRBJ2-3
v_call: TRBV12-3/TRBV12-4
cdr3_aa: CASSFILNTDTQYF

j_call: TRBJ2-7
v_call: TRBV28
cdr3_aa: CASSCLSYEQYF

j_call: TRBJ1-6
v_call: TRBV24-1
cdr3_aa: CATSDSRDSSPLHF

j_call: TRBJ2-1
v_call: TRBV7-6
cdr3_aa: CASSPRLATIHNEQFF

j_call: TRBJ2-1
v_call: TRBV25-1
cdr3_aa: CASSGGPVFTDYNEQFF